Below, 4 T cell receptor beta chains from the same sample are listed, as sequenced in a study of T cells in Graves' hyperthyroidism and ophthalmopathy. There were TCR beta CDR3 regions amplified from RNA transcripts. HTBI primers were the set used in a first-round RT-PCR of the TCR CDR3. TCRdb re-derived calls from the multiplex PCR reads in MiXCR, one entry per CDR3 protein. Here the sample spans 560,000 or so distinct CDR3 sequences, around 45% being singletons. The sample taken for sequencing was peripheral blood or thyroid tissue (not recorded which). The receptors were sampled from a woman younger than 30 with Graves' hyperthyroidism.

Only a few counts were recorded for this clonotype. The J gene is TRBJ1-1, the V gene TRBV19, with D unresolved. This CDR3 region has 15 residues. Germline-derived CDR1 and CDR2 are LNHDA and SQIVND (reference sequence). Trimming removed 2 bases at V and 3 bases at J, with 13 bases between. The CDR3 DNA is TGTGCCAGTAGTATAATGGGTGGGGATTACACTGAAGCTTTCTTT. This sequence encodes CASSIMGGDYTEAFF.

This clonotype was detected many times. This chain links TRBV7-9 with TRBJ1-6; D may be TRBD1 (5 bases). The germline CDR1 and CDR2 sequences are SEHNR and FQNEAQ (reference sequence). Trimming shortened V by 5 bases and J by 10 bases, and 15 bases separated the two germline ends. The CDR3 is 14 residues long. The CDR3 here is CASSPPRGGSPLHF. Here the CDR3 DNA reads TGTGCCAGCAGCCCACCGCGGGGCGGATCACCCCTCCACTTT.

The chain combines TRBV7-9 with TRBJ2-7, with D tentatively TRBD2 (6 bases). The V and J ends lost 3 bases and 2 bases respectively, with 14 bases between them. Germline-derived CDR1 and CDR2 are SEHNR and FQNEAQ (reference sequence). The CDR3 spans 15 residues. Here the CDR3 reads CASSLEPGETYEQYF. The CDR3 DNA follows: TGTGCCAGCAGCTTGGAGCCGGGAGAAACCTACGAGCAGTACTTC. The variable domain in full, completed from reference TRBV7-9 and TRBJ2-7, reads DTGVSQNPRHKITKRGQNVTFRCDPISEHNRLYWYRQTLGQGPEFLTYFQNEAQLEKSRLLSDRFSAERPKGSFSTLEIQRTEQGDSAMYLCASSLEPGETYEQYFGPGTRLTVT.

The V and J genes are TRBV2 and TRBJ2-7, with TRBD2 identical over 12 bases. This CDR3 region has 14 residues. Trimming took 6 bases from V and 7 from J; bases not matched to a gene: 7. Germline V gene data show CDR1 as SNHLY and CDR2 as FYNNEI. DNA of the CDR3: TGTGCCAGCAGGGTGACTAGCGGGAGTCGTGAGCAGTACTTC. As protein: CASRVTSGSREQYF.